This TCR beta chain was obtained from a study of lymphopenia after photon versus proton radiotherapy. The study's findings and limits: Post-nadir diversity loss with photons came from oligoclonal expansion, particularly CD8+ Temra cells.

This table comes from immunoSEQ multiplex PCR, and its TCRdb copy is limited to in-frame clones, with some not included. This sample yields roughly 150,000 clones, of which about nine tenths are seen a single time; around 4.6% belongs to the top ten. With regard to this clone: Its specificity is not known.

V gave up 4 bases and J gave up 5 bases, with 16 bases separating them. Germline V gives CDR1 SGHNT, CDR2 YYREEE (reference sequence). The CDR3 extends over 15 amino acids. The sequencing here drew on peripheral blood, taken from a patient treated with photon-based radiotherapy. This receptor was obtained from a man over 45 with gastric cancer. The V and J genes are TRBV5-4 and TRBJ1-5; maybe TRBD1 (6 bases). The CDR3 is CASSRDQDSYQPQHF. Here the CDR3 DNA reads TGTGCCAGCAGCCGCGATCAGGACAGTTATCAGCCCCAGCATTTT.